This TCR beta chain was documented in a study of CD8 T cells in Susac syndrome. The study, taken as a whole, reports: The study's TCR sequencing and HLA analysis covered a relatively small number of individuals, and the study acknowledged this.

On this clonotype: The antigen is undetermined.

A quantity of about 0.5 to 1 ug RNA underwent reverse transcription using random hexamers. TCRdb used MiXCR to reprocess the immunoSEQ multiplex PCR reads, holding one entry per CDR3 protein. The sample lists fewer than 80,000 distinct CDR3 sequences; approximately 93% were seen once. The CDR3 is 15 residues long. The trim removed 4 bases at V and 5 bases at J, leaving 7 bases unmatched. The germline gives CDR1 MNHEY, CDR2 SMNVEV (reference sequence). Sequenced: CD8+ T cells from PBMCs. This TCR was sampled from a human donor with Susac syndrome. The rearrangement joins TRBV27 to TRBJ2-3, with TRBD2 matching over 9 bases. Written as DNA, the CDR3 is TGTGCCAGCAGTTCGAGAGAGACTAGCGGAGATACGCAGTATTTT. This sequence encodes CASSSRETSGDTQYF.